These T cell receptor beta chains were read from a single sample in a study of CD4+ T cells in melanoma. TCRdb's table, derived via immunoSEQ multiplex PCR, lists solely in-frame clones and lacks some. The sample yields over 45,000 clones, about 72% seen once. Sequenced input: tumor tissue. These receptors all come from a human donor with melanoma. Each CDR3 is given with its conserved first and last residue. A D gene is named only where the DNA matches it firmly.

TRBD1 TRBV5-6 CASSLGYRGINQPQHF
NA TRBV5-1 CASSPASTDTQYF
NA TRBV7-7 CASSRTVNTGELFF
TRBD1 TRBV13 CASSSWTGAGTEAFF
NA TRBV11-1 CASSLYSDYYNEQFF
NA TRBV7-9 CASSSETAFF
NA TRBV7-3 CASSGPPAHGYTF
NA TRBV11-2 CASSLSQGPSYEQYF
NA TRBV11-1 CASSPPTGISGANVLTF
NA TRBV6-6 CASSHSPGELFF
NA TRBV5-4 CASSLVGRAEQYF